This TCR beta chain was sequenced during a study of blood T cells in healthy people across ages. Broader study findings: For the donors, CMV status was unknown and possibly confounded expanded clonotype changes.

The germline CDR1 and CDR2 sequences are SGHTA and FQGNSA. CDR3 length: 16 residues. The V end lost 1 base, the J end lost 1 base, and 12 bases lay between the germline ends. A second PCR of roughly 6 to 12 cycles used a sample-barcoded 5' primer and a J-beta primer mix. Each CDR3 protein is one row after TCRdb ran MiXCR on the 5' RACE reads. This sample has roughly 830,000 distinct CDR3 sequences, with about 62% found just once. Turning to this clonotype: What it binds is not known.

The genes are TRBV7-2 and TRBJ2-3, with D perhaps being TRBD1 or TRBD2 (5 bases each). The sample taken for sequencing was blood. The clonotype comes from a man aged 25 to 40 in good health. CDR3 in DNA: TGTGCCAGCAGCTTAGGAGGGGCGGGCCGCACAGATACGCAGTATTTT. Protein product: CASSLGGAGRTDTQYF.